The rows below give T cell receptor beta chains drawn from one sample of a study of CD8 T cells in ankylosing spondylitis. One entry per CDR3 protein results from TCRdb running MiXCR on the 5' RACE reads. Here the sample spans nearly 350,000 distinct CDR3 sequences, around 15% being singletons. Sequenced: blood, either unsorted or a sorted T cell fraction (not recorded which). These receptors all stem from a male donor with ankylosing spondylitis or in good health (not recorded which). Both conserved end residues are part of each CDR3. The order of the fields is clone size, J gene, V gene, D gene, CDR3 protein, CDR3 DNA. D genes are given only for firm matches. Size is omitted from some rows. Given values are once, few, many or a class for expanded clones.

NA,TRBJ1-4,TRBV10-1,NA,CASSESRREKLFF,TGCGCCAGCAGTGAGTCCCGCAGGGAAAAACTGTTTTTT
NA,TRBJ2-3,TRBV2,NA,CASTPRIGVGEGTDTQYF,TGTGCCAGCACACCCCGAATCGGGGTGGGGGAAGGCACAGATACGCAGTATTTT
few,TRBJ1-2,TRBV20-1,NA,CSARHGAYGYTF,TGCAGTGCTAGACACGGAGCCTATGGCTACACCTTC
NA,TRBJ2-7,TRBV20-1,TRBD2,CSAAPSGTGGSYEQYF,TGCAGTGCTGCCCCCTCCGGGACGGGGGGATCCTACGAGCAGTACTTC
few,TRBJ2-1,TRBV7-7,NA,CASSTGTSAVNEQFF,TGTGCCAGCAGCACCGGGACGAGTGCCGTCAATGAGCAGTTCTTC
few,TRBJ1-5,TRBV30,NA,CAWRRGPNQPQHF,TGTGCCTGGCGCCGGGGCCCCAATCAGCCCCAGCATTTT
few,TRBJ2-2,TRBV12-3/TRBV12-4,NA,CASSFPGVTGELFF,TGTGCCAGCAGTTTTCCAGGGGTAACCGGGGAGCTGTTTTTT
NA,TRBJ2-1,TRBV11-2,TRBD2,CASSLGPSGSNEQFF,TGTGCCAGCAGCTTAGGGCCTAGCGGGAGTAATGAGCAGTTCTTC
few,TRBJ2-5,TRBV7-2,TRBD2,CASSSPPGGTIKETQYF,TGTGCCAGCAGCTCCCCCCCCGGGGGGACTATCAAAGAGACCCAGTACTTC
few,TRBJ2-1,TRBV5-1,NA,CASSLDVRGEQFF,TGCGCCAGCAGCTTGGACGTCCGCGGGGAGCAGTTCTTC
few,TRBJ1-1,TRBV3-1,NA,CASSQFVGTPEAFF,TGTGCCAGCAGCCAATTCGTGGGGACGCCGGAAGCTTTCTTT
NA,TRBJ1-2,TRBV5-6,TRBD1,CASSETGQGLGGYTF,TGTGCCAGCAGCGAGACGGGACAGGGGCTCGGTGGCTACACCTTC
NA,TRBJ2-1,TRBV20-1,NA,CSARVAGYNEQFF,TGCAGTGCTAGAGTTGCGGGCTACAATGAGCAGTTCTTC
few,TRBJ2-2,TRBV5-1,NA,CASSLDGYGTGELFF,TGCGCCAGCAGCTTGGATGGGTACGGCACCGGGGAGCTGTTTTTT
NA,TRBJ1-2,TRBV5-1,NA,CASSAGQHNYGYTF,TGCGCCAGCAGCGCCGGACAGCACAACTATGGCTACACCTTC
NA,TRBJ1-1,TRBV30,NA,CASFRTSKAFF,TGTGCCTCGTTCAGGACCTCCAAAGCTTTCTTT
NA,TRBJ2-1,TRBV11-2,TRBD2,CASSLLAGGQEGRRNEQFF,TGTGCCAGCAGCCTGCTAGCGGGAGGCCAGGAGGGTAGGAGGAATGAGCAGTTCTTC
NA,TRBJ2-7,TRBV11-2,TRBD1,CASSLEGTGTFEQYF,TGTGCCAGCAGCTTAGAGGGGACAGGGACTTTCGAGCAGTACTTC
NA,TRBJ2-7,TRBV18,NA,CASSPDWLREQYF,TGTGCCAGCTCACCAGACTGGCTTCGCGAGCAGTACTTC